The 16 T cell receptor beta chains in this list originate from one sample, sequenced in a study of CD8 T cells in Susac syndrome. Random hexamers served to reverse transcribe roughly 0.45 to 1 ug RNA. A single record per CDR3 protein comes from TCRdb applying MiXCR to the immunoSEQ multiplex PCR reads. Of about 110,000 distinct CDR3 sequences listed, 90% to 98% are singletons. Sequenced input: CD4+ T cells from PBMCs. Every receptor here comes from a human donor in good health.

V gene TRBV5-1 combines with J gene TRBJ1-4; 7 nucleotides align to TRBD1. The CDR3 spans 14 residues. The germline V gene encodes CDR1 SGHRS and CDR2 YFSETQ. Trimming removed 4 bases from V and 3 bases from J; junction bases left unmatched: 3. This chain's CDR3 is CASSTGDANEKLFF. The CDR3, as DNA: TGCGCCAGCAGCACAGGGGATGCTAATGAAAAACTGTTTTTT.

The rearrangement uses TRBV3-1 and TRBJ1-3; no clear D. The V end lost 2 bases, the J end lost 0 bases, and 17 bases lay between the germline ends. The germline CDR1 and CDR2 sequences are LGHDT and YNNKEL (reference sequence). This CDR3 contains 18 residues. This chain's CDR3 is CASSQFQTRRSSGNTIYF. The CDR3, as DNA: TGTGCCAGCAGCCAATTCCAGACACGGCGGAGCTCTGGAAACACCATATATTTT.

V usage is TRBV5-1 and J usage is TRBJ2-7; 9 bases are shared with TRBD2. CDR3 length: 15 residues. Germline CDR1 reads SGHRS; CDR2 reads YFSETQ. Germline trimming cut 3 bases from V and 2 bases from J; bases unmatched to any gene: 6. The CDR3 DNA sequence: TGCGCCAGCAGCTCCAGAGCGGGAGGACCCTACGAGCAGTACTTC. Its protein product is CASSSRAGGPYEQYF.

V and J are TRBV7-9 and TRBJ1-6, with 9 nucleotides matching TRBD1. Trimming took 4 bases from V and 10 from J; bases not matched to a gene: 8. The CDR3 loop spans 15 amino acids. Per germline, CDR1 SEHNR and CDR2 FQNEAQ (reference sequence). This CDR3 is CASSSGDRENSPLHF. DNA of the CDR3: TGTGCCAGCAGCTCGGGGGACAGGGAAAACTCACCCCTCCACTTT. The full variable domain, completed using reference TRBV7-9 and TRBJ1-6, is DTGVSQNPRHKITKRGQNVTFRCDPISEHNRLYWYRQTLGQGPEFLTYFQNEAQLEKSRLLSDRFSAERPKGSFSTLEIQRTEQGDSAMYLCASSSGDRENSPLHFGNGTRLTVT.

The V call is TRBV12-5, the J call TRBJ2-2; no firm D call. Germline CDR1 LGHNT, CDR2 FRNRAP. CDR3 length: 13 amino acids. Trimming took off 5 bases at V and 5 bases at J, with 9 bases between the two ends. CDR3 in amino acids: CASGPQWTGELFF. The CDR3 region has the DNA TGTGCTAGTGGTCCGCAGTGGACCGGGGAGCTGTTTTTT.

The chain is built from TRBV5-1 and TRBJ1-2; TRBD1 matches at 7 bases. This CDR3 spans 14 amino acids. J gave up 3 bases and V 0 bases, and 2 bases lay outside the gene matches. Germline V lookup: CDR1 SGHRS, CDR2 YFSETQ. The CDR3 loop is CASSLETGYYGYTF. The CDR3 nucleotides read TGCGCCAGCAGCTTGGAGACAGGGTACTATGGCTACACCTTC.

The chain joins TRBV5-1 to TRBJ2-2, with a possible D match to TRBD1 (6 bases). Looked up from germline, CDR1 is SGHRS and CDR2 is YFSETQ. Trimming shortened V by 3 bases and J by 7 bases, and 13 bases separated the two germline ends. CDR3 size: 14 residues. Here the CDR3 DNA reads TGCGCCAGCAGCTCACAGGGTGCTGGCGGGGAGCTGTTTTTT. Translation gives CASSSQGAGGELFF.

The chain recombines TRBV20-1 with TRBJ1-3, with D tentatively TRBD1 (5 bases). The CDR3 is 14 amino acids. Germline V gene data show CDR1 as DFQATT and CDR2 as SNEGSKA (reference sequence). The V and J ends lost 4 bases and 7 bases respectively, with 17 bases between them. Here the CDR3 DNA reads TGCAGTGCTACGATCTCAGGGCAAATTAACACCATATATTTT. Its translation: CSATISGQINTIYF.

V is TRBV12-3 or TRBV12-4 and J is TRBJ1-3; D possibly corresponds to TRBD1 (6 bases). The CDR3 has 15 residues. V lost 6 bases and J 0 bases, leaving 12 bases between the germline ends. CDR3 residues: CASRPQGRSGNTIYF. The CDR3, as DNA: TGTGCCAGCAGACCTCAGGGGCGCTCTGGAAACACCATATATTTT.

The chain joins TRBV7-2 to TRBJ2-2, with a weak D call TRBD2 (6 bases). Germline CDR1 is SGHTA and CDR2 is FQGNSA. There are 14 residues in the CDR3. V dropped 5 bases and J dropped 4 bases, with 11 bases sitting between them. CDR3 DNA sequence: TGTGCCAGCAGCGGGAGAGCGGGCACCGGGGAGCTGTTTTTT. This gives the protein CASSGRAGTGELFF.

The genes are TRBV13 and TRBJ2-1; 7 nucleotides match TRBD2. Trimming at V came to 6 bases and at J to 8 bases, leaving 19 bases not matched to a gene. The CDR3 contains 17 residues. The germline V gene encodes CDR1 PRHDT and CDR2 FYEKMQ (reference sequence). The CDR3 DNA reads as TGTGCCAGCAGTCTTAAATTAGTGGGGGGGACCATCGATGAGCAGTTCTTC. Translation: CASSLKLVGGTIDEQFF.

The CDR3 sequence is CASKGPGLLHF. The CDR3 DNA follows: TGTGCCAGCAAGGGGCCAGGACTTCTCCACTTT. The genes are TRBV12-3 or TRBV12-4 and TRBJ1-6, with D possibly TRBD1 on 5 matching bases. This CDR3 has 11 amino acids. The V end was cut by 7 bases, the J end by 16 bases, with 14 bases between.

This chain joins TRBV29-1 and TRBJ2-7; 7 positions agree with TRBD2. V lost 6 bases to trimming and J lost 4 bases; unmatched junction nucleotides: 6. Germline V gene sequence: CDR1 SQVTM, CDR2 ANQGSEA. The CDR3 is 12 residues long. The CDR3 nucleotides read TGCAGCGTCGGGGCGGGGGTGTACGAGCAGTACTTC. As protein: CSVGAGVYEQYF.

The V gene is TRBV29-1, the J gene TRBJ1-1, with no clear D. V was clipped by 0 bases and J by 0 bases, with 11 bases between them. Per the germline V gene, CDR1 is SQVTM and CDR2 is ANQGSEA. The CDR3 contains 15 residues. DNA for the CDR3: TGCAGCGTTGAAGATAAAGGGTCGGTGAACACTGAAGCTTTCTTT. It codes for CSVEDKGSVNTEAFF.

The CDR3 DNA sequence: TGTGCCAGCAGCTTAGGACAGGTCTCCACCGGGGAGCTGTTTTTT. Its translation: CASSLGQVSTGELFF. The chain links TRBV7-9 to TRBJ2-2, with D tentatively TRBD1 (6 bases). This CDR3 contains 15 residues. Trimming removed 1 base from V and 4 bases from J, with 10 bases in between. Germline V lookup: CDR1 SEHNR, CDR2 FQNEAQ (reference sequence). The full variable domain, completed using reference TRBV7-9 and TRBJ2-2, is DTGVSQNPRHKITKRGQNVTFRCDPISEHNRLYWYRQTLGQGPEFLTYFQNEAQLEKSRLLSDRFSAERPKGSFSTLEIQRTEQGDSAMYLCASSLGQVSTGELFFGEGSRLTVL.

The rearrangement uses TRBV4-3 and TRBJ2-1, with 9 bases aligning to TRBD2. The V gene's germline CDR1 is LGHNA and CDR2 YSLEER. This CDR3 spans 17 amino acids. V lost 4 bases to trimming and J lost 3 bases; unmatched junction nucleotides: 10. The CDR3 spells CASSPGPALAGYNEQFF. The CDR3 DNA reads as TGCGCCAGCAGCCCTGGCCCTGCACTAGCGGGCTACAATGAGCAGTTCTTC.